This T cell receptor (beta chain) was documented in a study of blood T cell repertoires in COVID-19. Study overall: The study drew acute and convalescent COVID-19 samples from the United States, Italy and Spain. Nucleic acid was either cDNA or gDNA, and it came from T cells, B-cell-depleted T cells, or PBMCs.

Donors in Cohort 3 who had recovered were those with two negative PCRs, healthcare professional clearance, or resolution of their symptoms. Per germline, CDR1 LNHNV and CDR2 YYDKDF (reference sequence). The CDR3 is made up of 17 amino acids. Trimming stripped 0 bases from V and 3 bases from J, with 17 bases between. As processed by the authors: Cell counts per sample came from amplifying reference gene primers. Data came from immunoSEQ multiplex PCR; TCRdb stores just in-frame clones and leaves some out. That table gives V, J and clone size, and the DNA gave D and trimming. The repertoire holds roughly 450,000 clones, about 90% seen once, with about 0.6% in the top ten.

The receptor was isolated from a man aged 18-30 years who had recovered from COVID-19. The chain links TRBV15 to TRBJ1-1; tentatively, D is TRBD1 (5 bases). The sequenced sample was PBMCs or T cells enriched from blood (not recorded which). This chain's CDR3 is CATSREGGGTYDTEAFF. In DNA form, the CDR3 reads TGTGCCACCAGCAGAGAGGGGGGAGGGACTTACGACACTGAAGCTTTCTTT.